Below, 8 T cell receptor beta chains from the same sample are listed, as sequenced in a study of beta chain features in type 1 diabetes. Study-wide findings and caveats: Moderate but significant shortening of TCRB CDR3s was recorded in all four CD4+ subsets from Type 1 diabetes patients.

Sequenced material consisted of expressed TCRB transcripts (all of the isolated RNA was reverse transcribed). Assay used: immunoSEQ multiplex PCR; TCRdb lists only in-frame clones, some missing. This sample carries 45,000 to 60,000 clones, approximately 44% of them seen once, and the ten largest clones take roughly 0.13%. For these TCRs, the target antigens are not known. The sample comprised stem cell memory CD4+ T cells from blood. These TCRs come from a man aged 30 to 45 with type 1 diabetes.

V gene TRBV15 combines with J gene TRBJ2-6; perhaps TRBD1 as D (6 bases). V lost 1 base and J lost 4, with 8 bases in between. The CDR3 covers 15 residues. Germline values: CDR1 LNHNV, CDR2 YYDKDF (reference sequence). The DNA of the CDR3 is TGTGCCACCAGCAGAGGACAGGTCGGGGCCAACGTCCTGACTTTC. Amino acids: CATSRGQVGANVLTF.

The table lists this clone with a count of one. The chain carries TRBV25-1 and TRBJ2-1; D remains unclear. CDR3 length equals 15 residues. The germline V gene has CDR1 MGHDK and CDR2 SYGVNS. Trimming stripped 3 bases from V and 8 bases from J, with 17 bases between. The CDR3 DNA reads TGTGCCAGCAGTGAGGTCCGAGGTGCCTCCGATGAGCAGTTCTTC. It codes for CASSEVRGASDEQFF.

The rearrangement joins TRBV18 to TRBJ2-2; D uncertain. V was pared by 5 bases and J by 7 bases, with 5 bases between. Germline V lookup: CDR1 KGHSH, CDR2 LQKENI. This CDR3 is built from 11 residues. The CDR3 here is CASSTGGELFF. CDR3 in DNA: TGTGCCAGCTCAACCGGCGGGGAGCTGTTTTTT. Combining the CDR3 with reference TRBV18 and TRBJ2-2 gives the whole variable domain NAGVMQNPRHLVRRRGQEARLRCSPMKGHSHVYWYRQLPEEGLKFMVYLQKENIIDESGMPKERFSAEFPKEGPSILRIQQVVRGDSAAYFCASSTGGELFFGEGSRLTVL.

The chain has TRBV2 and TRBJ1-2, with 9 bases matching TRBD1. Looked up from germline, CDR1 is SNHLY and CDR2 is FYNNEI. V lost 6 bases to trimming and J lost 3 bases; unmatched junction nucleotides: 5. The CDR3 spans 14 residues. The CDR3 spells CASRGDRVDYGYTF. As DNA, the CDR3 is TGTGCCAGCAGAGGGGACAGGGTGGACTATGGCTACACCTTC.

A note on this clone: An end of the junction differs from the germline gene, which may be a read error. The genes are TRBV5-1 and TRBJ2-1; D is possibly TRBD2 (6 bases). Per the germline V gene, CDR1 is SGHRS and CDR2 is YFSETQ. The CDR3 spans 14 residues. The CDR3 DNA sequence: TGCGCCAGCAGTTTGGACTACCTCTACAATGAGCAGTTCTTC. It specifies CASSLDYLYNEQFF.

V and J are TRBV12-5 and TRBJ1-1; no firm D call. Germline V gene lookup returns CDR1 LGHNT and CDR2 FRNRAP. CDR3 length: 13 residues. V was trimmed by 2 bases and J by 1 base, leaving 5 bases between them. The CDR3 sequence is CASGLTGNTEAFF. The CDR3 DNA follows: TGTGCTAGTGGTTTGACCGGGAACACTGAAGCTTTCTTT.

This clone was seen a handful of times. The chain joins TRBV28 to TRBJ1-2; 7 positions agree with TRBD1. The junction had 2 bases not matched to a gene; V was cut back by 5 bases and J by 2 bases. CDR3 length: 13 residues. The germline gives CDR1 MDHEN, CDR2 SYDVKM. The CDR3 sequence is CASSLGQNYGYTF. The CDR3 nucleotides are TGTGCCAGCAGTCTGGGACAGAACTATGGCTACACCTTC.

The V and J genes are TRBV18 and TRBJ2-1; possibly TRBD2 for D (6 bases). The germline V and J ends were trimmed by 7 bases and 3 bases, with 10 bases remaining between them. The germline V gene encodes CDR1 KGHSH and CDR2 LQKENI. The CDR3 runs 13 residues. CDR3 sequence: CASWGELYNEQFF. CDR3 nucleotide sequence: TGTGCCAGCTGGGGGGAGCTCTACAATGAGCAGTTCTTC.